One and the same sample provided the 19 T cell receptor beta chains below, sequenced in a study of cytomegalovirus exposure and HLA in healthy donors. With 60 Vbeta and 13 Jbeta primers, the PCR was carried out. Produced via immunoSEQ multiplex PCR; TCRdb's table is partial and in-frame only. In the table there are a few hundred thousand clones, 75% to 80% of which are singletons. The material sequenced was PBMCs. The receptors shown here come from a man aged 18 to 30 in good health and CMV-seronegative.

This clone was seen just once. The CDR3 DNA sequence: TGTGCCAGCAGTGAACAGGCAGGGGGTAACGGGGAGCTGTTTTTT. This encodes CASSEQAGGNGELFF. This chain links TRBV2 with TRBJ2-2; TRBD1 matches at 7 bases. The V gene end was trimmed by 2 bases and the J gene end by 7 bases; junction bases not matched to a gene: 7. CDR3 length equals 15 residues. From germline, CDR1 is SNHLY and CDR2 FYNNEI.

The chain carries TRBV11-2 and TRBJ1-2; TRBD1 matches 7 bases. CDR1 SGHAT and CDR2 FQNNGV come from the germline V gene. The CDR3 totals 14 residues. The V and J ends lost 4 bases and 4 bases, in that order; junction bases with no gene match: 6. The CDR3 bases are TGTGCCAGCAGCTCACAGGGGAATCTCTATGGCTACACCTTC. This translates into CASSSQGNLYGYTF.

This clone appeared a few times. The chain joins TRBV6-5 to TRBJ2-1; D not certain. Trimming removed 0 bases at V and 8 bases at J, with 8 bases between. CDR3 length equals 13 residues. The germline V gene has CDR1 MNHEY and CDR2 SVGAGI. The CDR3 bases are TGTGCCAGCAGTTACTCGAACCGGGATGAGCAGTTCTTC. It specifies CASSYSNRDEQFF.

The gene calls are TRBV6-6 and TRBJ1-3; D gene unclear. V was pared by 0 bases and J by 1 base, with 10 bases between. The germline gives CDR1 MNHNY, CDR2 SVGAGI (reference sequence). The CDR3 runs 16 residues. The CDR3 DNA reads TGTGCCAGCAGTTACTCGCGTGGGCAATCTGGAAACACCATATATTTT. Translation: CASSYSRGQSGNTIYF.

The CDR3 region has the DNA TGTGCCTGGAGCACGGGGACAGGTAGAAACTACGAGCAGTACTTC. It codes for CAWSTGTGRNYEQYF. The chain couples TRBV30 to TRBJ2-7; 8 bases fit TRBD1. This CDR3 has 15 residues. With 3 bases clipped from V and 3 bases from J, the junction kept 10 bases outside the gene matches. Per germline, CDR1 GTSNPN and CDR2 SVGIG (reference sequence).

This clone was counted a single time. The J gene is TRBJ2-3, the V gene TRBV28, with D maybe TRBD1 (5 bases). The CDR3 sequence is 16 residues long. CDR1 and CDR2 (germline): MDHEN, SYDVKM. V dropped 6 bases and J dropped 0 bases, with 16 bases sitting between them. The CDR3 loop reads CASRPDTVLSTDTQYF. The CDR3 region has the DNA TGTGCCAGCAGACCGGACACCGTCCTAAGCACAGATACGCAGTATTTT.

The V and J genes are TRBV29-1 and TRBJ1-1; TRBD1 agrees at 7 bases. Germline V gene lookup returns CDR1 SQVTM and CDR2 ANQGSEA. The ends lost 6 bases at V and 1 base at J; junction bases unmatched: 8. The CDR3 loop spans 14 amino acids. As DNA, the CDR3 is TGCAGCGTCGTTAGACAGGGATCGAACACTGAAGCTTTCTTT. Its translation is CSVVRQGSNTEAFF.

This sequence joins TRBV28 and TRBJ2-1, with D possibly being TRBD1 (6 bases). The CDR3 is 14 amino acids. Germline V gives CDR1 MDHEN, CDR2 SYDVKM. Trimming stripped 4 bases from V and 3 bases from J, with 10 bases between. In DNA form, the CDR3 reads TGTGCCAGCAGTTCTATCAGGGGCTACAATGAGCAGTTCTTC. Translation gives CASSSIRGYNEQFF.

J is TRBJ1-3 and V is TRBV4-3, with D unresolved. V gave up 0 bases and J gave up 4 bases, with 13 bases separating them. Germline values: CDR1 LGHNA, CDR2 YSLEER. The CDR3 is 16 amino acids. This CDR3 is CASSQDGPGTGNTIYF. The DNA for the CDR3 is TGCGCCAGCAGCCAAGACGGTCCAGGTACCGGAAACACCATATATTTT.

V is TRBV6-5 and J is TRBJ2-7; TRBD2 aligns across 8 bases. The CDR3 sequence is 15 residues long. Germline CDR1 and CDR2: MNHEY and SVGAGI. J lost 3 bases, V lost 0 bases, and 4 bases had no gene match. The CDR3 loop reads CASSYSTSEGYEQYF. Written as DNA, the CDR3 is TGTGCCAGCAGTTACTCGACTAGCGAAGGCTACGAGCAGTACTTC.

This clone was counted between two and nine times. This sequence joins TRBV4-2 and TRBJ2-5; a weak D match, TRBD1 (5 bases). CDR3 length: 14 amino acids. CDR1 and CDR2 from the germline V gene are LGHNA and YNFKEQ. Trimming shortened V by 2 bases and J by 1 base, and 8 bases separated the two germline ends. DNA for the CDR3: TGTGCCAGCAGCCAACAGGGCCCCCAAGAGACCCAGTACTTC. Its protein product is CASSQQGPQETQYF.

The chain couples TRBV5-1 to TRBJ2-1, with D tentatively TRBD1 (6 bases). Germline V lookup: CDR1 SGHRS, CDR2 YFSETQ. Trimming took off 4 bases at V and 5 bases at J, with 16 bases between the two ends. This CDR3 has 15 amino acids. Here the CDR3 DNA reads TGCGCCAGCAGCCTGACGCTAGGACAGAACAATGAGCAGTTCTTC. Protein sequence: CASSLTLGQNNEQFF. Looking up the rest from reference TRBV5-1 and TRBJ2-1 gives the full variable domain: KAGVTQTPRYLIKTRGQQVTLSCSPISGHRSVSWYQQTPGQGLQFLFEYFSETQRNKGNFPGRFSGRQFSNSRSEMNVSTLELGDSALYLCASSLTLGQNNEQFFGPGTRLTVL.

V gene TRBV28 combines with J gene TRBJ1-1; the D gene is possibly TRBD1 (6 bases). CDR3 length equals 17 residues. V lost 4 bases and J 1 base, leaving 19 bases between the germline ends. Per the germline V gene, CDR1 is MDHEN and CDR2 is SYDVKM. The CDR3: CASSYTSTGLGNTEAFF. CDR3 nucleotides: TGTGCCAGCAGTTACACCTCAACAGGGCTGGGGAACACTGAAGCTTTCTTT.

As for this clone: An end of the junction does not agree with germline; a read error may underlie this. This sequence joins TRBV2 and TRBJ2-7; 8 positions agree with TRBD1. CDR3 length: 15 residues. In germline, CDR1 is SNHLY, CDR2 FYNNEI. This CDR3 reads CASREGQGRLGEQYF. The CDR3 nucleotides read TGTGCCAGCAGGGAAGGACAGGGAAGATTGGGCGAGCAGTACTTC.

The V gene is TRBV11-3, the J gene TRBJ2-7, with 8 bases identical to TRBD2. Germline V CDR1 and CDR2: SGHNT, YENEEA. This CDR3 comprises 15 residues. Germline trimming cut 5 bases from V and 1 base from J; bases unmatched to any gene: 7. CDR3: CASSLAGGLSYEQYF. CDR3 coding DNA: TGTGCCAGCAGCCTGGCGGGGGGCCTTTCCTACGAGCAGTACTTC.

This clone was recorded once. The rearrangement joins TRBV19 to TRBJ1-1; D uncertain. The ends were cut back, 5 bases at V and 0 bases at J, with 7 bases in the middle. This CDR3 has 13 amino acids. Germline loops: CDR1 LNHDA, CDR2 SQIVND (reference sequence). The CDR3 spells CASSVALNTEAFF. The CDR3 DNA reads TGTGCCAGTAGTGTAGCTTTGAACACTGAAGCTTTCTTT.

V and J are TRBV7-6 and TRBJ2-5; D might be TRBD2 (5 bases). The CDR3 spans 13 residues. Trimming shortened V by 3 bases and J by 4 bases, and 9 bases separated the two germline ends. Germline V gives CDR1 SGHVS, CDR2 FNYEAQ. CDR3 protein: CASSFSGVETQYF. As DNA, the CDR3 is TGTGCCAGCAGCTTCTCCGGGGTAGAGACCCAGTACTTC.

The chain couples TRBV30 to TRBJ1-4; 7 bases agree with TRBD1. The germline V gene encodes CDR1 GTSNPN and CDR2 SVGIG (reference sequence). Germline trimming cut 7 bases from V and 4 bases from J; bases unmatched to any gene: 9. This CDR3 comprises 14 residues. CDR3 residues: CALLGTAGNEKLFF. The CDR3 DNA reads TGTGCCTTACTAGGGACAGCGGGTAATGAAAAACTGTTTTTT.

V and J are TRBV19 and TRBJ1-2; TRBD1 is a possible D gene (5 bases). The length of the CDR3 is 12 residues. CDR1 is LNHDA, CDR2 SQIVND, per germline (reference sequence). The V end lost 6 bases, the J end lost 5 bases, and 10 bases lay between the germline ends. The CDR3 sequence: CASSAQEYGYTF. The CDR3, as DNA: TGTGCCAGTAGCGCACAGGAGTATGGCTACACCTTC.